The 3 T cell receptor beta chains given below trace back to one sample, sequenced in a study of blood T cell repertoires in COVID-19. The assay was immunoSEQ multiplex PCR, and TCRdb's table has in-frame clones only and misses some. Of around 77,000 clones in the sample, roughly 90% were seen once. The sample comprised peripheral blood. These receptors were obtained from an elderly woman with active or convalescent COVID-19.

This rearrangement joins TRBV3-1 (or the pseudogene TRBV3-2) to TRBJ1-1; D is uncertain. The CDR3 runs 15 residues. Trimming pared 5 bases from V and 1 base from J, leaving 14 bases between. Germline V gene sequence: CDR1 LGHDT, CDR2 YNNKEL (reference sequence). The CDR3 DNA sequence: TGTGCCAGCAGCTTAGCTTTGTGGTCGAACACTGAAGCTTTCTTT. Translating it yields CASSLALWSNTEAFF.

V gene TRBV5-5 combines with J gene TRBJ2-7, with a tentative D call TRBD1 (5 bases). Germline lookup yields CDR1 SGHKS and CDR2 YYEKEE (reference sequence). This CDR3 comprises 15 residues. Between the trimmed V and J ends, which lost 2 bases and 6 bases, there was a span of 18 bases. The CDR3 is CASSFRAQGSFEQYF. CDR3 coding DNA: TGTGCCAGCAGCTTCCGGGCGCAGGGAAGTTTCGAGCAGTACTTC.

This chain uses TRBV18 with TRBJ1-1; D remains ambiguous. V shed 5 bases and J shed 1 base, with 8 bases lying between them. The CDR3 extends over 13 amino acids. CDR1 is KGHSH, CDR2 LQKENI, per germline. CDR3 bases: TGTGCCAGCTCATCCAGACAGAACACTGAAGCTTTCTTT. Protein sequence: CASSSRQNTEAFF.